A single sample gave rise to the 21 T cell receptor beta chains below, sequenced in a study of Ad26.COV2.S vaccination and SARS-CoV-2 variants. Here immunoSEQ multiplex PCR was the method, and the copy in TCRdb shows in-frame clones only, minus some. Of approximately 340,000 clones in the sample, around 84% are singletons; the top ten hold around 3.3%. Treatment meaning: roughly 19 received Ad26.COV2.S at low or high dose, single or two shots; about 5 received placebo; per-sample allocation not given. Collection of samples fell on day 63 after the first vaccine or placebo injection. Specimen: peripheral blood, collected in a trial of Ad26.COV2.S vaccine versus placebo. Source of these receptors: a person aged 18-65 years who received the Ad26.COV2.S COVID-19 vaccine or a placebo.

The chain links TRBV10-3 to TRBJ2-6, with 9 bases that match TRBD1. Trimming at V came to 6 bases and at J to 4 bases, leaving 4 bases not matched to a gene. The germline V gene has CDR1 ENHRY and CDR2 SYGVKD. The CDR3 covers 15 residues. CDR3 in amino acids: CAIRQGAGGANVLTF. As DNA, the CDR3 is TGTGCCATCAGACAGGGGGCGGGAGGGGCCAACGTCCTGACTTTC.

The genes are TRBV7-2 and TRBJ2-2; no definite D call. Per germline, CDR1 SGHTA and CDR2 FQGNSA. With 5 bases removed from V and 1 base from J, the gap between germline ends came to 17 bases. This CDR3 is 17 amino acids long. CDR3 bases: TGTGCCAGCAGCATATTAAGTTCGTCGTGGAACACCGGGGAGCTGTTTTTT. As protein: CASSILSSSWNTGELFF.

The CDR3 region is CASSTKQASGNTIYF. CDR3 bases: TGTGCCAGCAGCACAAAACAAGCCTCTGGAAACACCATATATTTT. This rearrangement joins TRBV5-4 to TRBJ1-3; no clear D. V lost 4 bases, J lost 0 bases, and 11 bases lay in between. This CDR3 is 15 amino acids long. Germline assignment: CDR1 SGHNT and CDR2 YYREEE (reference sequence). The variable domain in full, with the rest retrieved from reference TRBV5-4 and TRBJ1-3, is ETGVTQSPTHLIKTRGQQVTLRCSSQSGHNTVSWYQQALGQGPQFIFQYYREEENGRGNFPPRFSGLQFPNYSSELNVNALELDDSALYLCASSTKQASGNTIYFGEGSWLTVV.

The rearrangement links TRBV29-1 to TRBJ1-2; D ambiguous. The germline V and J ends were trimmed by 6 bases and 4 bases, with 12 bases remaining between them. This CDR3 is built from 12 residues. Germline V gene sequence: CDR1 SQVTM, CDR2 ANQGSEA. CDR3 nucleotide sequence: TGCAGCGTCGAGTGGCAGTCCTATGGCTACACCTTC. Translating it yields CSVEWQSYGYTF.

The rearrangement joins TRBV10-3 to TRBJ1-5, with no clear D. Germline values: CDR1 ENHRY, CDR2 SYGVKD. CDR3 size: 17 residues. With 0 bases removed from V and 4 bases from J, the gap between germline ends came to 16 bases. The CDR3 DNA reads TGTGCCATCAGTGAGTCGAGAGGCGAGGACGGAAATCAGCCCCAGCATTTT. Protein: CAISESRGEDGNQPQHF.

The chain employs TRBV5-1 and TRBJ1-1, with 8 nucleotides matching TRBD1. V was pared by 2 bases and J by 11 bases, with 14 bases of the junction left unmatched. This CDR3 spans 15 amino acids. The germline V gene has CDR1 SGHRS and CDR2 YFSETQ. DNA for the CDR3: TGCGCCAGCAGCTTACAAGGACAGGGTATGGCCCCCGCTTTCTTT. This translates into CASSLQGQGMAPAFF.

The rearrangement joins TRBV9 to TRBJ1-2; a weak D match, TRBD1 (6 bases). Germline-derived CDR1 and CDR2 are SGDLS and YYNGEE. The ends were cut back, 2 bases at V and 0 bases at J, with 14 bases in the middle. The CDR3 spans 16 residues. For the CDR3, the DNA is TGTGCCAGCAGCGTTGGGGGGGCACAGACTAACTATGGCTACACCTTC. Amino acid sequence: CASSVGGAQTNYGYTF. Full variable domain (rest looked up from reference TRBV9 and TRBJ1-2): DSGVTQTPKHLITATGQRVTLRCSPRSGDLSVYWYQQSLDQGLQFLIQYYNGEERAKGNILERFSAQQFPDLHSELNLSSLELGDSALYFCASSVGGAQTNYGYTFGSGTRLTVV.

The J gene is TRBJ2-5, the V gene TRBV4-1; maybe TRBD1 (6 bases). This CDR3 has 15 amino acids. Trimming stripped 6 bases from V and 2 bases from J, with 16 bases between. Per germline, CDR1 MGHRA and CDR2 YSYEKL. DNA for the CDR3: TGCGCCAGCAGATACCGGACAGCTCCTCAAGAGACCCAGTACTTC. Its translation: CASRYRTAPQETQYF.

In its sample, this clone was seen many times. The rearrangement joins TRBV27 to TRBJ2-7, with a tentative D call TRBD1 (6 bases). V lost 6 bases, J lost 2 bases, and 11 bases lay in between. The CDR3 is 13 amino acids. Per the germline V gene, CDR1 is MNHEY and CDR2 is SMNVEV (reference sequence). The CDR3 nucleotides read TGTGCCAGCAGACAGGGAAACACCTACGAGCAGTACTTC. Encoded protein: CASRQGNTYEQYF.

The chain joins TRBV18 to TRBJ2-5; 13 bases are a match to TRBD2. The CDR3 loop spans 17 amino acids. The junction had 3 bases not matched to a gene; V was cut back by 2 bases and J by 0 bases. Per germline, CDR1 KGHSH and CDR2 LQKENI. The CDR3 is CASSPVTSGGHQETQYF. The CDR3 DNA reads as TGTGCCAGCTCACCAGTGACTAGCGGGGGGCACCAAGAGACCCAGTACTTC.

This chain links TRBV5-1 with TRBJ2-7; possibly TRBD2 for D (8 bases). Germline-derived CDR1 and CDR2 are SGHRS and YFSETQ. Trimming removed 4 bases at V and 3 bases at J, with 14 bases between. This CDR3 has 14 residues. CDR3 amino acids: CASSPGGTVYEQYF. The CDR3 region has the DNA TGCGCCAGCAGCCCGGGAGGGACAGTCTACGAGCAGTACTTC.

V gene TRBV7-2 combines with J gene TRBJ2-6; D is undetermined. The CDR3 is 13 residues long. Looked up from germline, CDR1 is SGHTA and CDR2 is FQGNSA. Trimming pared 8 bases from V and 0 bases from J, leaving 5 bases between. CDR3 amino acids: CASSNSGANVLTF. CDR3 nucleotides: TGTGCCAGCTCAAACTCTGGGGCCAACGTCCTGACTTTC.

The CDR3 region is CASSQDFPGLTAADEQFF. In nucleotides, the CDR3 is TGTGCCAGCAGCCAAGACTTCCCGGGACTAACGGCAGCCGATGAGCAGTTCTTC. V gene TRBV3-1 (or the pseudogene TRBV3-2) combines with J gene TRBJ2-1; 7 nucleotides line up with TRBD2. Germline V lookup: CDR1 LGHDT, CDR2 YNNKEL (reference sequence). V was pared by 0 bases and J by 8 bases, with 16 bases of the junction left unmatched. CDR3 length: 18 amino acids.

The CDR3 here is CASSSGRRNEQFF. The CDR3 DNA reads TGTGCCAGCAGTTCGGGGCGGAGGAATGAGCAGTTCTTC. The chain has TRBV6-2 or TRBV6-3 and TRBJ2-1; D assignment may be TRBD1 or TRBD2 (5 bases each). Germline-derived CDR1 and CDR2 are MNHEY and SVGEGT. The CDR3 totals 13 residues. Trimming cost V 4 bases and J 7 bases, with 11 bases left between them.

This CDR3 is CASSQGYGRGETQYF. As DNA, the CDR3 is TGTGCCAGCAGCCAAGGGTACGGTCGGGGGGAGACCCAGTACTTC. J is TRBJ2-5 and V is TRBV14; D perhaps matches TRBD2 (6 bases). Trimming shortened V by 1 base and J by 5 bases, and 14 bases separated the two germline ends. There are 15 residues in the CDR3. Germline V gene data show CDR1 as SGHDN and CDR2 as FVKESK. Full variable domain (outside the CDR3, taken from reference TRBV14 and TRBJ2-5): EAGVTQFPSHSVIEKGQTVTLRCDPISGHDNLYWYRRVMGKEIKFLLHFVKESKQDESGMPNNRFLAERTGGTYSTLKVQPAELEDSGVYFCASSQGYGRGETQYFGPGTRLLVL.

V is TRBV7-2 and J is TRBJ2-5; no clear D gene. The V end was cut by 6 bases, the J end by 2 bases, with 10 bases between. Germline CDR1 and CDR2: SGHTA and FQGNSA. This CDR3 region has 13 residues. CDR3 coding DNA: TGTGCCAGCAGTTGGACGGCTCAAGAGACCCAGTACTTC. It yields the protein CASSWTAQETQYF.

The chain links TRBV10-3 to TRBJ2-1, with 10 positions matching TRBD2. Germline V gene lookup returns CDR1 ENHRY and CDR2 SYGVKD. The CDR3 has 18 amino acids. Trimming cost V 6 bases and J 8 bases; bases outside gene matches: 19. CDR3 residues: CAIRVNRGLAGVKDEQFF. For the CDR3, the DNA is TGTGCCATCAGAGTCAACAGGGGCCTAGCGGGAGTGAAGGATGAGCAGTTCTTC.

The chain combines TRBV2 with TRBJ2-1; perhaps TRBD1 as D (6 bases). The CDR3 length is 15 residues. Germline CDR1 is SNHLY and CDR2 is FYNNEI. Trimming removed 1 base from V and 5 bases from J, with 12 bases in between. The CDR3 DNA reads TGTGCCAGCAGTGAAGGGGCAGGGACAAACAATGAGCAGTTCTTC. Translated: CASSEGAGTNNEQFF.

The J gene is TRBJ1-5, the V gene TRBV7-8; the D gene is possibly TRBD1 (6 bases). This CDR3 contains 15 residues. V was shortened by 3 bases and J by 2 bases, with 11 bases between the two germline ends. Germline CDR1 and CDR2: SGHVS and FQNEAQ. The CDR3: CASSFVDSGNQPQHF. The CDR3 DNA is TGTGCCAGCAGCTTCGTGGACAGCGGCAATCAGCCCCAGCATTTT.

CDR3 region: CSAYITGELFF. CDR3 nucleotide sequence: TGCAGCGCCTATATCACCGGGGAGCTGTTTTTT. The rearrangement uses TRBV29-1 and TRBJ2-2; no definite D call. Trimming took 7 bases from V and 4 from J, leaving 7 bases between them. The CDR3 runs to 11 residues. Germline CDR1 and CDR2: SQVTM and ANQGSEA.

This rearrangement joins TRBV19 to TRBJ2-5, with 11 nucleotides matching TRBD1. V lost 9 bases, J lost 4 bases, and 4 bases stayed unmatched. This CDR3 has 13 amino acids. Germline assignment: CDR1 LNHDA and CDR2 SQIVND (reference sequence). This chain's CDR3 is CARGGQGGETQYF. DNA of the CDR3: TGTGCCAGAGGGGGACAGGGGGGAGAGACCCAGTACTTC. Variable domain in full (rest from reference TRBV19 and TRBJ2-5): DGGITQSPKYLFRKEGQNVTLSCEQNLNHDAMYWYRQDPGQGLRLIYYSQIVNDFQKGDIAEGYSVSREKKESFPLTVTSAQKNPTAFYLCARGGQGGETQYFGPGTRLLVL.